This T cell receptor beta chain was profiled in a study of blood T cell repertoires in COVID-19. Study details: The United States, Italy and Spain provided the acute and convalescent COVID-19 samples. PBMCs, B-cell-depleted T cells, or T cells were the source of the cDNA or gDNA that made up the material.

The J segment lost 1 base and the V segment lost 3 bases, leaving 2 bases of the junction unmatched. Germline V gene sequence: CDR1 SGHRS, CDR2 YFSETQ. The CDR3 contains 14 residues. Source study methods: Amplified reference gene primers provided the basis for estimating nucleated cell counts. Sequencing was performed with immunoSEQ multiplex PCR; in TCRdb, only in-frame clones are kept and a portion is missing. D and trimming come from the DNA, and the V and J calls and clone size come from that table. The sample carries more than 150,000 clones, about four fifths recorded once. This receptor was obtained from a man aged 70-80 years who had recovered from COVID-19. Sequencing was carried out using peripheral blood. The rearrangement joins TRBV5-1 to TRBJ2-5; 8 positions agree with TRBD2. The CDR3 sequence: CASSSTSGQETQYF. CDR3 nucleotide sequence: TGCGCCAGCAGCTCTACTAGCGGCCAAGAGACCCAGTACTTC.